This T cell receptor beta chain was recovered during a study of cytomegalovirus exposure and HLA in healthy donors (dated by TCRdb to about 2017). Study-level background: An earlier analysis of several hundred of the donors reported 250 to 350 Gb of sequence data and around 120 million unique TCR beta sequences from about 179 million T cells. An early release covering 500 to 750 HLA-typed donors comprised 300 to 350 gigabases of sequencing data and roughly 85 million unique TCR sequences. Of the 350 to 450 genotyped donors, roughly 80% were placed in the genetic ancestry cluster associated with self-reported Caucasian donors. The study aimed to test whether cataloging public T cell receptors could reveal signatures of past pathogen exposure. The T cell repertoires of under 750 subjects were profiled by immunosequencing and related to cytomegalovirus serostatus. A separate validation cohort of roughly 120 different subjects was used in addition to the roughly 670-subject first cohort. High-throughput TCR immunosequencing, statistical association of individual TCRs with disease status, and machine learning were combined to predict cytomegalovirus infection status. A later analysis re-analyzed previously published TCR beta repertoires from hundreds of donors and added high-resolution HLA genotyping to study TCR occurrence patterns. Rather than drawing on any new phenotypic data, the later analysis identified candidate immune exposures from TCR beta sequences and the way those sequences occurred across donors. In an earlier analysis of 500 to 650 of the donors, high-throughput TCR beta sequencing was used to judge whether each TCR beta V gene segment behaved as functional or pseudogenic. Donor age, sex, ethnicity and CMV serostatus were compiled together with the repertoire data. A later genetic analysis used genome-wide SNP genotypes for 398 of the 666 donors, treating that subset as a discovery cohort. All discovery cohort repertoires had been generated using a single sequencing platform. Class I and class II HLA loci were covered by the typing at four-digit resolution. The number of typed donors differed by locus: roughly 629-640 for A, B, C, DRB1 and DQB1; 500 to 550 for DQA1; 600 to 610 for DPA1; and around 450 for DPB1. Because of strong linkage in the cohort, roughly five DR-DQ haplotypes were treated as single units for association and clustering. On average, around 230,000 unique TCR beta nucleotide sequences were sequenced per donor among roughly 430 genotyped donors of the cohort, with roughly 18% of those sequences being non-productive.

The study at large found these results: According to a later genetic analysis, donors in an Asian-associated ancestry cluster had fewer N-insertions in productive TCRs than the roughly 670-donor mean. In a later analysis, TCR association rates were found to vary across HLA loci, with the most associated TCRs seen for DRB1 alleles and the fewest for HLA-C alleles. V-gene and J-gene trimming of TCR beta chains was associated with a missense DCLRE1C variant in a later genetic analysis, and the association was replicated in an independent cohort. The sequencing pipeline was judged likely to have produced a cluster of highly shared sequence variants as a technical artifact. In a later analysis, several top co-occurrence clusters were reported to appear linked to parvovirus B19, influenza, CMV and Epstein-Barr virus. In this cohort, only TCR beta chains were sequenced, and detectable features were limited by the absence of alpha or paired-chain data. Most TCR sequences were observed very rarely across donors, whereas some public TCRs were present in many individuals. According to a later analysis, most CMV-associated TCR beta chains appeared to be HLA-restricted, and the HLA associations seemed to be driven largely by CMV exposure. The only immune exposure information available for the cohort was CMV serostatus. A later analysis found that HLA-associated TCR beta chains were more clonally expanded and had lower generation probabilities than equally common non-associated chains. Broadly in line with IMGT annotations, most TCR beta V segments showed up in productive rearrangements about 90% or about 30% of the time in an earlier analysis of about 500 of the donors. The authors suggested that the approach could potentially be generalized to other disease states and immunological phenotypes. In a later analysis, more than 15,000 TCR beta sequences were associated with specific HLA alleles at a false discovery rate of 0.05. A further reported finding was that TCR beta sequences accurately predicted the HLA-A and HLA-B alleles for most subjects in the first cohort. A total of fewer than 200 TCR beta chains were listed by the study as associated with cytomegalovirus. Because the 87-base-pair reads could not distinguish some IMGT-functional V segments, including TRBV6-2 and TRBV6-3, those segments were excluded. Because counts were too low, fewer than 20 rarely observed V segments, including chromosome 9 orphons, were excluded from the earlier analysis of 587 of the donors. In vitro tests confirmed that a few of the cytomegalovirus-associated TCR beta chains recognize cytomegalovirus antigens. Because HLA typing was unavailable for some donors at each locus, only the typed subset was used in association tests. Strong co-occurrence of HLA alleles, especially DR and DQ, made assigning TCR associations to individual alleles difficult. In both the original and validation cohorts, the classifier was reported to diagnose cytomegalovirus status with high specificity and sensitivity. The presence/absence analyses assumed that sequencing depth was roughly uniform across donors, and that assumption may not be true. Correlated functional status among segregating V segments might be attributable to linkage disequilibrium, but an unknown experimental factor could not be ruled out.

Receptor libraries were prepared by the immunoSEQ multiplex PCR assay. For the multiplex PCR, a mixture combining 60 forward primers for TCR Vbeta segments and 13 reverse primers for TCR Jbeta segments was used. The CDR3 region of rearranged TCR beta genes was amplified from genomic DNA with a multiplex PCR assay. Amplified TCR beta libraries were sequenced as 87-base-pair reads on the Illumina HiSeq System. The authors processed their data as follows. In a later analysis, approximately 74 million unique TCR beta chains were counted across the 500 to 850 repertoires, and about 10 million of these chains were shared by at least two donors. A nearest-neighbor algorithm error-corrected the raw reads and collapsed the reads into unique sequences, merging closely related sequences to remove PCR and sequencing errors. CDR3 sequences were aligned to IMGT reference sequences to assign V, D and J gene segments. For a sequence to be retained, a match of at least six nucleotides to both a V gene segment and a J gene segment was required. A rearrangement counted as productive if the CDR3 had no stop codons and remained in frame with V and J, and every other rearrangement counted as non-productive. CDR3 was defined according to IMGT convention as the region running from the second conserved V-encoded cysteine to the conserved J-encoded phenylalanine. In an earlier analysis of 550 to 650 of the donors, sequences lacking an unambiguous match to a single V gene segment were excluded. In an earlier analysis of 450 to 750 of the donors, a V segment was called functional when productive rearrangements were above 56.7%, and segregating when the standard deviation between donors exceeded 5%. A statistical classification framework was built to diagnose cytomegalovirus status from the catalog of TCR beta chain sequences. V and J gene assignment, in a later analysis, came from comparing TCR nucleotide sequences with IMGT/GENE-DB human TR gene sequences. In a later analysis, CDR3 sequences and most-parsimonious VDJ recombination scenarios were assigned using the TCRdist pipeline. A later analysis defined each TCR beta chain by its CDR3 amino acid sequence plus V-gene family, and excluded reads lacking a unique V-gene family. To address suspected cross-contamination and a sequencing artifact, a later analysis removed 592 highly shared, low-generation-probability nucleotide sequences. For each public chain, a later analysis derived a clonal expansion index from normalized ranks of inferred template counts within each repertoire. In a later analysis, generation probabilities were computed using a VDJ recombination model fitted to out-of-frame rearrangements, and the results were checked against IGoR. Hypergeometric tests were used in a later analysis to score TCR-TCR, TCR-HLA and TCR-CMV co-occurrence, with a repertoire-size bias correction applied to the TCR pairs. To estimate false discovery rates, a later analysis permuted the HLA or CMV assignments 20 times. A later analysis grouped co-occurring TCRs with DBSCAN, adding TCRdist sequence similarity when clustering within HLA-allele-positive subsets. Co-occurrence clustering excluded repertoires with fewer than 30,000 or more than 120,000 public chains, plus five with anomalous nucleotide sharing. Held by TCRdb, this immuneACCESS table contains in-frame sequences only and omits some clones. Under half of the omission traces to an unresolved V gene where checked; the cause of the rest is unknown. V and J calls and clone size follow that table, whereas D and trimming were derived from the DNA. In all, the sample holds roughly 120,000 clones, and around 64% of those were seen once. The ten largest clonotypes hold 8.7% of the sample.

Turning to this clone: The antigen it recognizes is unknown. No base quality information exists; no much larger clone differs at one position.

In total, about 650 healthy bone marrow donors made up the cohort. Cohort members were all nominally healthy when sampled, although unrecorded immune exposures were likely present. The donor tested CMV seropositive and was one of the 289 seropositive cohort members. Every donor gave a peripheral blood sample, and the peripheral blood mononuclear cells from that sample were used for TCR beta sequencing. The Qiagen DNeasy Blood Extraction Kit was used to extract genomic DNA from the blood cell samples. From a lookup of the germline V gene (reference sequence), CDR1 and CDR2 are SGHKS and YYEKEE. Germline trimming: 4 bases from V, 1 base from J; junction bases outside gene matches: 4. Spanning cysteine to phenylalanine, the CDR3 consists of 15 amino acids. The sequence is cut down to CDR3 DNA, 45 bases in frame from base 1.

Sample: PBMCs. This sequence originates from a man aged 30 to 39 in good health and CMV-seropositive. In this chain, TRBV5-5 is recombined with TRBJ2-2, and 7 junctional nucleotides match TRBD1. CDR3 protein: CASSGWTGNTGELFF. The nucleotide sequence is TGTGCCAGCAGCGGCTGGACAGGGAACACCGGGGAGCTGTTTTTT.